These 10 T cell receptor beta chains were all obtained from the same sample, sequenced in a study of PD-1 blockade in classical Hodgkin lymphoma. Sequencing was performed with immunoSEQ multiplex PCR; in TCRdb, only in-frame clones are kept and a portion is missing. This sample has 30,000 or so clones, with roughly 82% found just once. With no exception, relapse followed autologous stem cell transplantation in all patients, and brentuximab vedotin exposure varied. Material: peripheral blood mononuclear cells (PBMCs), obtained at baseline. Every receptor here comes from a human donor with classical Hodgkin lymphoma.

This sequence joins TRBV7-9 and TRBJ1-2; no firm D call. The CDR3 contains 12 residues. Deletions cut 2 bases from V and 4 bases from J, with 5 bases between. From germline, CDR1 is SEHNR and CDR2 FQNEAQ (reference sequence). The CDR3 sequence: CASSLSLYGYTF. The CDR3 DNA reads TGTGCCAGCAGCTTAAGCCTCTATGGCTACACCTTC.

This clone has only one observation. The chain combines TRBV6-6 with TRBJ1-2, with 7 bases matching TRBD1. Germline values: CDR1 MNHNY, CDR2 SVGAGI (reference sequence). Unmatched junction bases numbered 9, after V lost 6 bases and J lost 8 bases. The CDR3 runs to 13 residues. The CDR3 sequence: CASRFQGGDGYTF. The CDR3 bases are TGTGCCAGCAGGTTTCAGGGGGGGGACGGCTACACCTTC.

The chain recombines TRBV28 with TRBJ2-6; tentatively, D is TRBD1 or TRBD2 (7 bases each). Germline lookup yields CDR1 MDHEN and CDR2 SYDVKM. The V gene lost 3 bases and the J gene lost 0 bases, with 12 bases spanning the gap. This CDR3 comprises 17 residues. The CDR3 DNA reads TGTGCCAGCAGTTTTTCAGGGGGGGTCTCTGGGGCCAACGTCCTGACTTTC. Protein: CASSFSGGVSGANVLTF.

Remarks on this clone: Germline and junction disagree at one end, which may indicate a read error. The V call is TRBV18, the J call TRBJ1-1; perhaps TRBD1 as D (6 bases). The germline gives CDR1 KGHSH, CDR2 LQKENI. The CDR3 loop spans 15 amino acids. DNA of the CDR3: TGTGCCAACTCACTTCAGGACAGTATGAACACTGAAGCTTTCTTT. Protein product: CANSLQDSMNTEAFF. Full variable domain (rest looked up from reference TRBV18 and TRBJ1-1): NAGVMQNPRHLVRRRGQEARLRCSPMKGHSHVYWYRQLPEEGLKFMVYLQKENIIDESGMPKERFSAEFPKEGPSILRIQQVVRGDSAAYFCANSLQDSMNTEAFFGQGTRLTVV.

The rearrangement links TRBV6-5 to TRBJ1-2, with D hard to call. Trimming pared 6 bases from V and 4 bases from J, leaving 15 bases between. The CDR3 length is 14 residues. The V gene's germline CDR1 is MNHEY and CDR2 SVGAGI. The CDR3 DNA sequence: TGTGCCAGCAGCATGGATTACGGGGTCTATGGCTACACCTTC. Translated: CASSMDYGVYGYTF.

This chain uses TRBV4-1 with TRBJ2-3; 10 nucleotides align to TRBD1. Germline loops: CDR1 MGHRA, CDR2 YSYEKL. The CDR3 has 17 residues. J gave up 2 bases and V 1 base, and 6 bases lay outside the gene matches. Here the CDR3 reads CASSQGSGQGYTDTQYF. CDR3 DNA: TGCGCCAGCAGCCAAGGGTCGGGACAGGGGTACACAGATACGCAGTATTTT.

V and J are TRBV9 and TRBJ1-1, with D possibly TRBD1 on 5 matching bases. The CDR3 extends over 14 amino acids. Trimming took off 7 bases at V and 4 bases at J, with 17 bases between the two ends. CDR1 SGDLS and CDR2 YYNGEE come from the germline V gene. In nucleotides, the CDR3 is TGTGCCAGCTCCTTTTCGGGGGGTAGCACTGAAGCTTTCTTT. Its translation is CASSFSGGSTEAFF.

The chain uses TRBV6-1 and TRBJ1-1; 7 bases match TRBD1. This CDR3 is 13 amino acids long. V lost 6 bases and J lost 5; bases outside the gene matches: 6. Germline CDR1 is MNHNS and CDR2 is SASEGT. The CDR3 region has the DNA TGTGCCAGCAGCCTATACAGGGGAACTGAAGCTTTCTTT. Its translation: CASSLYRGTEAFF.

V usage is TRBV15 and J usage is TRBJ2-5; no reliable D call. The CDR3 spans 16 residues. Germline lookup yields CDR1 LNHNV and CDR2 YYDKDF (reference sequence). V lost 1 base and J lost 1, with 13 bases in between. Written as DNA, the CDR3 is TGTGCCACCAGCAGAGTGATCGCCGCCCTCCAAGAGACCCAGTACTTC. It codes for CATSRVIAALQETQYF.

Points on this clone: Germline is not matched at one junction end, which may reflect a read error. This sequence joins TRBV4-2 and TRBJ2-1; D may be TRBD2 (5 bases). This CDR3 comprises 13 residues. CDR1 and CDR2 from the germline V gene are LGHNA and YNFKEQ. The CDR3 is CASSQPEGNGQFF. The CDR3, as DNA: TGTGCCAGCAGCCAACCTGAGGGCAATGGGCAGTTCTTC.